This T cell receptor (beta chain) is drawn from a study of blood T cell repertoires in COVID-19. Overall study context: Some COVID-19 samples were acute and others convalescent; all came from the United States, Italy and Spain.

In the authors' methods: Reference gene primer amplification yielded estimated nucleated cell counts. Method: immunoSEQ multiplex PCR; TCRdb's copy keeps in-frame clones and lacks some. The V and J calls and clone size come from that table; D and trimming were worked out from the DNA. This table holds 150,000 or so clones, 75% to 95% found once. Material for sequencing was peripheral blood. This sequence originates from a man over 45 with acute or convalescent COVID-19.

For the CDR3, the DNA is TGTGCCAGCAGCTCCGCCGGGACAGGGCCCTATGAGCAGTTCTTC. Translating it yields CASSSAGTGPYEQFF. The rearrangement uses TRBV11-3 and TRBJ2-1; 9 bases are shared with TRBD1. After removal of 4 bases from V and 8 bases from J, the junction contained 9 bases not matched to a gene. The CDR3 is 15 amino acids. From germline, CDR1 is SGHNT and CDR2 YENEEA. Supplemented by reference TRBV11-3 and TRBJ2-1, the full variable domain reads EAGVVQSPRYKIIEKKQPVAFWCNPISGHNTLYWYLQNLGQGPELLIRYENEEAVDDSQLPKDRFSAERLKGVDSTLKIQPAELGDSAVYLCASSSAGTGPYEQFFGPGTRLTVL.